This T cell receptor (beta chain) appears in the sequencing data of a study of blood T cell repertoires in COVID-19. CDR1 is SGHNT and CDR2 is YYREEE in the germline V gene (reference sequence). J lost 5 bases, V lost 4 bases, and 8 bases had no gene match. The CDR3 extends over 15 amino acids. Profiled with immunoSEQ multiplex PCR; TCRdb holds only in-frame clones, not every one. Of more than 400,000 clones listed, roughly 87% are singletons. Specimen: PBMCs or T cells enriched from blood (not recorded which). The gene calls are TRBV5-4 and TRBJ1-1, with 10 bases that match TRBD1. The origin of this receptor is a woman aged 18-35 years who had recovered from COVID-19. The CDR3 DNA reads as TGTGCCAGCAGCGGGGGACAGGGGAGAAGTACTGAAGCTTTCTTT. This sequence encodes CASSGGQGRSTEAFF.